This T cell receptor (beta chain) was identified in a study of CXCR3-negative and CXCR3-positive naive CD8 T cells. Background on the study: Collectively, the libraries yielded some 150 million TRB reads in total, at about 1.5 +/- 0.3 million per library.

Details on this clonotype: As yet, its antigen is unknown.

Naivety in CD8+ T cells corresponded to a CD45RO-CCR7+CD27+CD95- phenotype. Study results and caveats: Similar TRBV-TRBJ usage was seen in naive cells (both CXCR3-negative and CXCR3-positive), but memory cells differed. Similarly elevated diversity marked both naive subsets, with memory CD8+ cells showing far lower diversity. Compared with CXCR3-negative naive cells, CXCR3-positive naive cells showed more hydrophobic TRB CDR3s.

CDR3 length: 12 amino acids. In germline, CDR1 is SGHRS, CDR2 YFSETQ. UMI-labeled 5' RACE TRB cDNA libraries were prepared from the cells. From the 5' RACE reads, TCRdb lists one entry per CDR3 protein and no DNA. This sample's table has about 140,000 distinct CDR3 sequences. The sample was naive CXCR3+ CD8+ T cells from blood. The subset denotes: CD45RO-CCR7+CD27+CD95- naive CD8+ T cells expressing CXCR3 (TNR3+). The gene calls are TRBV5-1 and TRBJ2-7. The TCR sequence derives from a human donor in good health. Some clones in this sample may be carry-over from other donors' samples. The CDR3 loop is CASSSDNPEQYF.